This entry lists 16 T cell receptor beta chains sequenced from one sample in a study of CD8 T cells in ankylosing spondylitis. Via MiXCR, TCRdb re-called the 5' RACE reads, giving one row per CDR3 protein. The sample consists of fewer than 350,000 distinct CDR3 sequences, around a tenth of them appearing once. Sequencing input: blood, either unsorted or a sorted T cell fraction (not recorded which). The receptors were gathered from a female donor with ankylosing spondylitis or in good health (not recorded which).

This clonotype was observed many times. The chain is built from TRBV20-1 and TRBJ1-1, with D possibly TRBD1 on 6 matching bases. V was trimmed by 6 bases and J by 1 base, leaving 18 bases between them. The CDR3 sequence is 15 residues long. Germline V gives CDR1 DFQATT, CDR2 SNEGSKA (reference sequence). Here the CDR3 DNA reads TGCAGTGCCCCTTCCCCCACAGGGACGAACACTGAAGCTTTCTTT. It codes for CSAPSPTGTNTEAFF.

There are a few counts of this clonotype. In DNA, the CDR3 is TGTGCCAGCAGCCCACCGACTAGCGGGGGCCTTAACTACGAGCAGTACTTC. It specifies CASSPPTSGGLNYEQYF. The chain recombines TRBV12-3 or TRBV12-4 with TRBJ2-7; 12 bases match TRBD2. The CDR3 loop spans 17 amino acids. The trim removed 6 bases at V and 3 bases at J, leaving 12 bases unmatched.

This clonotype has ten or more counts. The rearrangement uses TRBV11-2 and TRBJ1-6; possibly TRBD1 for D (5 bases). The CDR3 totals 18 residues. CDR1 SGHAT and CDR2 FQNNGV come from the germline V gene. V was cut by 2 bases and J by 0 bases, with 14 bases left in between. The CDR3 reads CASSLKGVSSSYNSPLHF. DNA of the CDR3: TGTGCCAGCAGCTTAAAAGGGGTCTCAAGCTCCTATAATTCACCCCTCCACTTT.

V gene TRBV7-8 combines with J gene TRBJ2-2; maybe TRBD2 (6 bases). V was pared by 5 bases and J by 4 bases, with 17 bases between. There are 16 residues in the CDR3. Germline CDR1 and CDR2: SGHVS and FQNEAQ. The CDR3 sequence: CASSNSGTPRTGELFF. The CDR3 DNA reads TGTGCCAGCAGCAATAGCGGAACCCCTCGCACCGGGGAGCTGTTTTTT.

This clonotype was observed a few times. V is TRBV28 and J is TRBJ1-3, with 7 positions matching TRBD1. Germline values: CDR1 MDHEN, CDR2 SYDVKM. Trimming removed 6 bases from V and 0 bases from J; junction bases left unmatched: 5. This CDR3 has 15 residues. The chain's CDR3 is CASRLGTASGNTIYF. The CDR3 DNA is TGTGCCAGCAGACTAGGGACAGCCTCTGGAAACACCATATATTTT. The full variable domain, rest sourced from reference TRBV28 and TRBJ1-3, is DVKVTQSSRYLVKRTGEKVFLECVQDMDHENMFWYRQDPGLGLRLIYFSYDVKMKEKGDIPEGYSVSREKKERFSLILESASTNQTSMYLCASRLGTASGNTIYFGEGSWLTVV.

This clonotype came up many times. The chain combines TRBV5-1 with TRBJ1-6; D is unclear. Trimming took 0 bases from V and 7 from J, leaving 8 bases between them. Germline lookup yields CDR1 SGHRS and CDR2 YFSETQ. The CDR3 sequence is 14 residues long. The CDR3 DNA reads as TGCGCCAGCAGCTTGGCCGTCGCAAATTCACCCCTCCACTTT. Its translation: CASSLAVANSPLHF.

This clonotype was observed at least ten times. The V and J genes are TRBV15 and TRBJ2-5; TRBD1 might be the D (5 bases). Germline V gene data show CDR1 as LNHNV and CDR2 as YYDKDF (reference sequence). Trimming took 3 bases from V and 4 from J, leaving 15 bases between them. CDR3 length equals 15 residues. The CDR3 loop reads CATSRSLDTLETQYF. CDR3 in DNA: TGTGCCACCAGCAGGTCATTGGACACCTTAGAGACCCAGTACTTC.

V gene TRBV3-1 combines with J gene TRBJ2-6; 8 bases match TRBD2. V shed 0 bases and J 4 bases; nucleotides not matched to a gene: 11. CDR3 size: 19 residues. The germline CDR1 and CDR2 sequences are LGHDT and YNNKEL (reference sequence). This CDR3 reads CASSQERISGTGGANVLTF. The CDR3 DNA reads TGTGCCAGCAGCCAAGAACGGATTAGCGGGACGGGGGGGGCCAACGTCCTGACTTTC.

This clonotype was picked up many times. The chain recombines TRBV6-2 or TRBV6-3 with TRBJ2-7; 13 bases match TRBD2. The CDR3 has 16 amino acids. Germline V gene lookup returns CDR1 MNHEY and CDR2 SVGEGT. V shed 6 bases and J 5 bases; nucleotides not matched to a gene: 10. This chain's CDR3 is CASSSWTSGSKDEQYF. The CDR3 region has the DNA TGTGCCAGCAGCTCCTGGACTAGCGGGAGTAAGGACGAGCAGTACTTC.

A note on this clonotype: One end of the junction does not line up with germline, which may come from a read error. The rearrangement links TRBV20-1 to TRBJ2-2; 12 positions match TRBD2. This CDR3 has 17 amino acids. Germline CDR1 DFQATT, CDR2 SNEGSKA (reference sequence). CDR3 sequence (DNA): TGCTGTGCAGCGAAAACAGGACTAGCGGGGTACACCGGGGAGCTGTTTTTT. Protein product: CCAAKTGLAGYTGELFF.

This clonotype has just a few counts. The gene calls are TRBV30 and TRBJ1-2; a possible D gene is TRBD1 (6 bases). Germline V gene lookup returns CDR1 GTSNPN and CDR2 SVGIG (reference sequence). V lost 4 bases to trimming and J lost 6 bases, with 21 bases between them. The CDR3 is 15 amino acids. The CDR3 sequence is CAWTGRGHREDGYTF. The CDR3 bases are TGTGCCTGGACGGGTCGGGGGCATAGGGAGGATGGCTACACCTTC.

This clonotype was found many times. The genes are TRBV20-1 and TRBJ2-1; 10 nucleotides line up with TRBD2. The trim removed 7 bases at V and 10 bases at J, leaving 13 bases unmatched. The V gene's germline CDR1 is DFQATT and CDR2 SNEGSKA (reference sequence). The CDR3 extends over 14 amino acids. DNA for the CDR3: TGCAGTGTTTTAACTAGCGGGGCCCTTTGGGAGCAGTTCTTC. Encoded protein: CSVLTSGALWEQFF.

This clonotype has ten or more counts. The chain recombines TRBV20-1 with TRBJ2-2, with 7 bases fitting TRBD1. Germline V CDR1 and CDR2: DFQATT, SNEGSKA (reference sequence). V trimming: 4 bases; J trimming: 4 bases; junction bases outside the gene matches: 6. This CDR3 spans 14 amino acids. CDR3 amino acids: CSATHGQVTGELFF. In DNA form, the CDR3 reads TGCAGTGCTACACACGGACAGGTCACCGGGGAGCTGTTTTTT.

Notes on this clonotype: A much larger clonotype is one base distant, so this may be a read error. The CDR3 does not close with the conserved phenylalanine or tryptophan, likely indicating a read error. This rearrangement joins TRBV5-1 to TRBJ2-1, with TRBD1 as a possible D gene (5 bases). The length of the CDR3 is 15 residues. The germline CDR1 and CDR2 sequences are SGHRS and YFSETQ. With 7 bases removed from V and 3 bases from J, the gap between germline ends came to 17 bases. Here the CDR3 reads CASGPTGNVYNEQFL. The DNA for the CDR3 is TGCGCCAGCGGGCCTACAGGTAATGTCTACAATGAGCAGTTCTTG.

This clonotype was detected ten times or more. V gene TRBV11-2 combines with J gene TRBJ2-1, with D possibly TRBD2 on 5 matching bases. The germline V gene has CDR1 SGHAT and CDR2 FQNNGV. V gave up 0 bases and J gave up 0 bases, with 15 bases separating them. This CDR3 has 18 amino acids. In DNA, the CDR3 is TGTGCCAGCAGCTTAGATATACAAGCGGCTAGCTCCTACAATGAGCAGTTCTTC. Its translation is CASSLDIQAASSYNEQFF. The whole variable domain, filled in from reference TRBV11-2 and TRBJ2-1, reads EAGVAQSPRYKIIEKRQSVAFWCNPISGHATLYWYQQILGQGPKLLIQFQNNGVVDDSQLPKDRFSAERLKGVDSTLKIQPAKLEDSAVYLCASSLDIQAASSYNEQFFGPGTRLTVL.

V is TRBV28 and J is TRBJ1-4; 12 bases agree with TRBD1. The germline V gene has CDR1 MDHEN and CDR2 SYDVKM. The CDR3 spans 17 residues. V gave up 3 bases and J gave up 3 bases; unmatched junction bases: 5. CDR3 in amino acids: CASSFSGQGASNEKLFF. In DNA form, the CDR3 reads TGTGCCAGCAGTTTTTCGGGACAGGGGGCCTCTAATGAAAAACTGTTTTTT.